This T cell receptor (beta chain) is from a study of vaccination and CD4 T cells after COVID-19. About the research overall: Six men and four women formed the convalescents, two being Hispanic.

The treatment: roughly 10-day PBMC culture with coronavirus spike peptide pools or control peptides (ViraFEST assay). The ViraFEST method relied on peptide pools to expand antigen-specific T cells, followed by TCR sequencing. Fresh replacement IL-2 medium substituted for half the medium on days 3 and 7. The assay that was used to sequence DNA from cultured CD4+ T cells was the Oncomine TCR Beta short-read assay. The genomic DNA was obtained from cultured CD4+ T cells by extraction with the QIAamp micro DNA kit. A single record per CDR3 protein comes from TCRdb applying MiXCR to the PCR reads. The sample contains about 13,000 distinct CDR3 sequences, over 35% of which appear only once. Note on this clonotype: Its antigen remains unknown.

The source material was CD4+ T cells from blood, cultured in vitro, sampled after SARS-CoV-2 vaccination. This clonotype was obtained from a human donor who had recovered from COVID-19.

The CDR3 DNA is TGTGCCAGTAGTGAGGGGTGGCAGACCTACGAGCAGTACTTC. Its translation is CASSEGWQTYEQYF. The rearrangement uses TRBV19 and TRBJ2-7; D tentatively reads TRBD1 or TRBD2 (5 bases each). The V end was cut by 5 bases, the J end by 2 bases, with 13 bases between. The germline V gene has CDR1 LNHDA and CDR2 SQIVND (reference sequence). The CDR3 consists of 14 residues.